Given below is one T cell receptor (beta chain) in context. Its specificity is not known. This entry comes from a study of T cell responses to AZD1222 COVID-19 vaccine. Sequencing used immunoSEQ multiplex PCR; TCRdb keeps in-frame clones, though not all of them. The table records tens of thousands of clones, around 90% of them present only once. General study results and limits: A mostly white British donor set with more females was recruited, and clonal diversity was possibly underestimated. CD4 TCRs covered the whole spike, strongest at regions 160-218 and 743-854. Baseline serostatus was positive in only 5 to 7 AZD1222 recipients. Following two doses of AZD1222, Spike-specific TCR breadth and depth rose.

This material consisted of peripheral blood, taken 28 days after the second dose of the MenACWY control vaccine. The TCR sequence derives from an adult who received the MenACWY meningococcal vaccine as a control.

The CDR3 nucleotides read TGTGCCAGCAGCGATGGCGGCTCCGCGAACACCGGGGAGCTGTTTTTT. Amino acids: CASSDGGSANTGELFF. This chain connects TRBV7-9 to TRBJ2-2; the D is unclear. Germline assignment: CDR1 SEHNR and CDR2 FQNEAQ (reference sequence). The CDR3 contains 16 residues. The germline V and J ends were trimmed by 5 bases and 0 bases, with 13 bases remaining between them.